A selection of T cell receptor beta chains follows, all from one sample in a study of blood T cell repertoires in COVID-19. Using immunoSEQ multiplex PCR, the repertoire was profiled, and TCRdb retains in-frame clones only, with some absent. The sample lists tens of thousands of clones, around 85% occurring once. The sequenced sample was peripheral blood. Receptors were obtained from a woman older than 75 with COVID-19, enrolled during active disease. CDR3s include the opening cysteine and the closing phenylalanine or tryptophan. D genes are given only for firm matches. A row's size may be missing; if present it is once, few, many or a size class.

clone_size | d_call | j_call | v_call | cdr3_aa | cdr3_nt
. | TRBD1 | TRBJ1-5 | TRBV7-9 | CASSPAPGQGWVGNQPQHF | TGTGCCAGCAGCCCGGCCCCCGGACAGGGGTGGGTTGGCAATCAGCCCCAGCATTTT
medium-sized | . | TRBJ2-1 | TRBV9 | CASSPTVSYNEQFF | TGTGCCAGCAGCCCGACAGTCTCCTACAATGAGCAGTTCTTC
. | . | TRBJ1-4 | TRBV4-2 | CASSQDSIRVGEKLFF | TGTGCCAGCAGCCAAGATAGTATCAGGGTTGGGGAAAAACTGTTTTTT
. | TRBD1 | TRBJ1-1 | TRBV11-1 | CASSFDRALSNTEAFF | TGTGCCAGCAGCTTCGACAGGGCCCTTTCGAACACTGAAGCTTTCTTT
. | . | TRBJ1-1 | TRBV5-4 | CASSLGGPNTEAFF | TGTGCCAGCAGCTTGGGGGGCCCGAACACTGAAGCTTTCTTT
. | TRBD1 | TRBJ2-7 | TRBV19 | CASRPGQGVGEQYF | TGTGCCAGTAGACCGGGACAGGGGGTGGGCGAGCAGTACTTC
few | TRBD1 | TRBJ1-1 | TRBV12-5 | CASGLLTGEAFF | TGTGCTAGTGGTTTGTTGACAGGGGAAGCTTTCTTT
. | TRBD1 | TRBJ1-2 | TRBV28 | CASSSDRFYTF | TGTGCCAGCAGTTCGGACAGGTTCTACACCTTC
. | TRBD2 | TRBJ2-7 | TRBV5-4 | CASTDTRGGSYEQYF | TGTGCCAGCACCGACACCCGCGGCGGGAGCTACGAGCAGTACTTC
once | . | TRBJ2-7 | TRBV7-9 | CASSPFRVPEQYF | TGTGCCAGCAGCCCCTTTCGTGTTCCTGAGCAGTACTTC
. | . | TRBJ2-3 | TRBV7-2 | CASSLEGGLDTQYF | TGTGCCAGCAGCTTAGAGGGGGGGCTAGATACGCAGTATTTT
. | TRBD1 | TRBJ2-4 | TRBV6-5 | CASSYRDRGYIQYF | TGTGCCAGCAGTTACCGGGACAGGGGTTACATTCAGTACTTC
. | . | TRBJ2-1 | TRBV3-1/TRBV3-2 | CASSQAGNEQFF | TGTGCCAGCAGCCAAGCAGGGAATGAGCAGTTCTTC
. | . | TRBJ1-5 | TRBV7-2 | CASSLQGSQPQHF | TGTGCCAGCAGCTTACAGGGTAGCCAGCCCCAGCATTTT
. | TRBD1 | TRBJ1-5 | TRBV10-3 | CAISEWGTGSNQPQHF | TGTGCCATCAGTGAGTGGGGGACAGGTAGCAATCAGCCCCAGCATTTT
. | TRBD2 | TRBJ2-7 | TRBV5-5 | CASSLVGLPGLAGGPYEQYF | TGTGCCAGCAGCTTGGTTGGATTACCGGGACTAGCGGGAGGGCCGTACGAGCAGTACTTC
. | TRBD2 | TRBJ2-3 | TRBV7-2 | CASSLGVAGDPDTQYF | TGTGCCAGCAGCTTAGGGGTAGCGGGAGATCCAGATACGCAGTATTTT
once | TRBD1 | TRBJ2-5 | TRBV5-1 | CASRDLTGAQETQYF | TGCGCCAGCAGGGACTTGACAGGGGCCCAAGAGACCCAGTACTTC
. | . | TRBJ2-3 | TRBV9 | CASSPRTANITDTQYF | TGTGCCAGCAGCCCGCGGACAGCCAACATCACAGATACGCAGTATTTT
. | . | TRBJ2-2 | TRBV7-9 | CASSLGGTNTGELFF | TGTGCCAGCAGCTTAGGAGGGACGAACACCGGGGAGCTGTTTTTT
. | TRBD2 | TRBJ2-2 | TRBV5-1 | CASSLGGGTGELFF | TGCGCCAGCAGCTTGGGGGGGGGCACCGGGGAGCTGTTTTTT
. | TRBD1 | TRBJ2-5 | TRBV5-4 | CASRTGKETQYF | TGTGCCAGTAGGACAGGGAAAGAGACCCAGTACTTC
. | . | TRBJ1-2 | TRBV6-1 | CASSEIEMGQSGYTF | TGTGCCAGCAGTGAAATAGAGATGGGGCAGAGTGGCTACACCTTC